This T cell receptor (beta chain) appears in the sequencing data of a study of vaccination and CD4 T cells after COVID-19. With regard to this clonotype: Its specificity is not known.

The treatment was: approximately nine-day PBMC culture with coronavirus spike peptide pools or control peptides (ViraFEST assay). Wells contained some 1.9 million PBMCs each, and these were cultured with about 10 IU/ml IL-2 and around 10 ug/ml peptide pools. Sequenced with the Oncomine TCR Beta short-read assay was DNA taken from cultured CD4+ T cells. The authors extracted genomic DNA from cultured CD4+ T cells. TCRdb re-derived calls from the PCR reads in MiXCR, one entry per CDR3 protein. The sample contains about 18,000 distinct CDR3 sequences, 50% of which appear only once. Material for sequencing was CD4+ T cells from blood, cultured in vitro. This TCR came from a human donor who had recovered from COVID-19.

Written as DNA, the CDR3 is TGTGCCAGCAGTTTATACCTAGCGGGAGGATCGGACGGAGAGACCCAGTACTTC. Amino acid sequence: CASSLYLAGGSDGETQYF. The J gene is TRBJ2-5, the V gene TRBV28, with 11 bases aligning to TRBD2. The ends lost 1 base at V and 4 bases at J; junction bases unmatched: 11. In germline, CDR1 is MDHEN, CDR2 SYDVKM. The CDR3 is made up of 18 amino acids.